These 19 T cell receptor beta chains share one sample of origin, sequenced in a study of OX40 agonist ivuxolimab in advanced cancers. Using immunoSEQ multiplex PCR, the repertoire was profiled, and TCRdb retains in-frame clones only, with some absent. The sample lists about 18,000 clones, about 71% seen once, with 15% to 20% in the top ten. The sample was CD4+ or CD8+ T cells sorted from blood, taken in a trial of the OX40 agonist ivuxolimab. These receptors were obtained from an adult with an advanced solid tumor such as melanoma, head and neck, liver or kidney cancer.

The gene calls are TRBV10-1 and TRBJ1-2, with a weak D call TRBD1 (5 bases). Germline V lookup: CDR1 WNHNN, CDR2 SYGVQD (reference sequence). Between the trimmed V and J ends, which lost 2 bases and 4 bases, there was a span of 8 bases. There are 13 residues in the CDR3. The CDR3 spells CASSERGSYGYTF. The CDR3 nucleotides are TGCGCCAGCAGTGAGCGGGGGAGCTATGGCTACACCTTC.

This sequence joins TRBV5-1 and TRBJ1-2; 8 bases align to TRBD1. The CDR3 loop spans 14 amino acids. Germline CDR1 SGHRS, CDR2 YFSETQ. The V and J ends lost 3 bases and 4 bases, in that order; junction bases with no gene match: 5. The CDR3 sequence: CASSSTGGAYGYTF. Here the CDR3 DNA reads TGCGCCAGCAGCTCAACAGGGGGTGCCTATGGCTACACCTTC.

In this sample, this clone is medium-sized. This chain uses TRBV2 with TRBJ1-1, with D unresolved. Trimming shortened V by 7 bases and J by 0 bases, and 9 bases separated the two germline ends. The CDR3 is made up of 13 amino acids. The germline gives CDR1 SNHLY, CDR2 FYNNEI. The CDR3 region is CASIGIMNTEAFF. DNA for the CDR3: TGTGCCAGCATAGGGATTATGAACACTGAAGCTTTCTTT.

As for this clone: The junction does not match germline at one end; this may be a read error. CDR3 in DNA: TGTGCCGGCAGCTTAAAGGGGGAGGGAGGGCAGCCCCAGCATTTT. As protein: CAGSLKGEGGQPQHF. The V call is TRBV7-9, the J call TRBJ1-5; a possible D gene is TRBD1 (6 bases). The CDR3 sequence is 15 residues long. Germline V lookup: CDR1 SEHNR, CDR2 FQNEAQ (reference sequence).

V gene TRBV6-5 combines with J gene TRBJ2-1, with D tentatively TRBD2 (5 bases). The germline gives CDR1 MNHEY, CDR2 SVGAGI. The CDR3 runs 15 residues. V dropped 2 bases and J dropped 2 bases, with 10 bases sitting between them. The CDR3 sequence: CASSYESGAYNEQFF. Here the CDR3 DNA reads TGTGCCAGCAGTTACGAGAGCGGAGCCTACAATGAGCAGTTCTTC.

This clone has only a few counts. The chain couples TRBV30 to TRBJ1-2; unclear D gene. Germline V lookup: CDR1 GTSNPN, CDR2 SVGIG (reference sequence). CDR3 size: 14 residues. Trimming removed 3 bases from V and 0 bases from J, with 11 bases in between. CDR3 loop: CAWRERASNYGYTF. The CDR3 coding sequence is TGTGCCTGGAGGGAGAGGGCCTCTAACTATGGCTACACCTTC.

This sequence joins TRBV6-5 and TRBJ2-1; D not resolved. CDR1 and CDR2 (germline): MNHEY, SVGAGI. Trimming shortened V by 9 bases and J by 4 bases, and 16 bases separated the two germline ends. This CDR3 comprises 14 residues. DNA for the CDR3: TGTGCCAGTTCGACTGGGGATGAATACAATGAGCAGTTCTTC. Its protein is CASSTGDEYNEQFF.

Relative to its sample, this clone is medium-sized (0.01 to 0.1%). The chain is built from TRBV10-1 and TRBJ2-7; D uncertain. Germline V gene sequence: CDR1 WNHNN, CDR2 SYGVQD (reference sequence). Between the trimmed V and J ends, which lost 4 bases and 2 bases, there was a span of 12 bases. There are 14 residues in the CDR3. CDR3 in DNA: TGCGCCAGCAGTGGAATAACAGAACCCTACGAGCAGTACTTC. Translating gives CASSGITEPYEQYF.

The chain uses TRBV27 and TRBJ2-7, with D tentatively TRBD1 or TRBD2 (6 bases each). CDR1 MNHEY and CDR2 SMNVEV come from the germline V gene (reference sequence). V was clipped by 0 bases and J by 3 bases, with 9 bases between them. The CDR3 covers 14 residues. This CDR3 is CASSLSGGGYEQYF. The CDR3 DNA follows: TGTGCCAGCAGTTTATCAGGAGGGGGCTACGAGCAGTACTTC.

The V call is TRBV6-5, the J call TRBJ1-2, with D tentatively TRBD1 (5 bases). CDR3 length: 11 residues. Germline V gene data show CDR1 as MNHEY and CDR2 as SVGAGI. Trimming removed 10 bases from V and 6 bases from J, with 12 bases in between. The CDR3 coding sequence is TGTGCCACGGTAACGGGGGATGGCTACACCTTC. Amino acids: CATVTGDGYTF.

The chain recombines TRBV27 with TRBJ2-1; 10 nucleotides match TRBD2. Losses at the gene ends were 5 bases for V and 2 bases for J; bases not matched to a gene: 3. This CDR3 has 15 amino acids. Germline V lookup: CDR1 MNHEY, CDR2 SMNVEV (reference sequence). The DNA of the CDR3 is TGTGCCAGCAGTCCTACTAGCGGGACCTACAATGAGCAGTTCTTC. It is translated as CASSPTSGTYNEQFF.

This chain uses TRBV11-2 with TRBJ2-7; 8 bases are shared with TRBD1. This CDR3 region has 15 residues. The V segment lost 3 bases and the J segment 2 bases; nucleotides outside the gene matches: 6. CDR1 SGHAT and CDR2 FQNNGV come from the germline V gene. The CDR3 is CASSFGDRPAYEQYF. The CDR3 nucleotides are TGTGCCAGCAGCTTTGGGGACAGGCCCGCCTACGAGCAGTACTTC.

J is TRBJ2-1 and V is TRBV6-5; D could derive from TRBD1 or TRBD2 (5 bases each). Germline V gene data show CDR1 as MNHEY and CDR2 as SVGAGI. The CDR3 extends over 15 amino acids. V was cut by 5 bases and J by 6 bases, with 17 bases left in between. CDR3 nucleotides: TGTGCCAGCAGTAAACGGGACGGTGACCTCAATGAGCAGTTCTTC. This gives the protein CASSKRDGDLNEQFF.

This clone was counted once. The chain couples TRBV15 to TRBJ2-3, with D possibly called TRBD1 or TRBD2 (5 bases each). Germline V gene sequence: CDR1 LNHNV, CDR2 YYDKDF (reference sequence). V lost 1 base and J 5 bases, leaving 10 bases between the germline ends. The CDR3 loop spans 14 amino acids. CDR3 nucleotides: TGTGCCACCAGCAGAGCCCGGGGCCTAGATACGCAGTATTTT. Its protein product is CATSRARGLDTQYF.

The V gene is TRBV5-6, the J gene TRBJ2-6; D is uncertain. The V end lost 1 base, the J end lost 4 bases, and 9 bases lay between the germline ends. Germline V gene sequence: CDR1 SGHDT, CDR2 YYEEEE. CDR3 length: 15 residues. CDR3 amino acids: CASSLPEAGANVLTF. The CDR3 coding sequence is TGTGCCAGCAGCTTGCCCGAGGCCGGGGCCAACGTCCTGACTTTC. The whole variable domain, filled in from reference TRBV5-6 and TRBJ2-6, reads DAGVTQSPTHLIKTRGQQVTLRCSPKSGHDTVSWYQQALGQGPQFIFQYYEEEERQRGNFPDRFSGHQFPNYSSELNVNALLLGDSALYLCASSLPEAGANVLTFGAGSRLTVL.

V and J are TRBV4-1 and TRBJ2-6; 9 bases match TRBD1. V shed 1 base and J 2 bases; nucleotides not matched to a gene: 3. Germline V gene sequence: CDR1 MGHRA, CDR2 YSYEKL. The CDR3 length is 17 residues. CDR3 DNA: TGCGCCAGCAGCCAAGGTGACAGGGGGACTGGGGCCAACGTCCTGACTTTC. Its translation: CASSQGDRGTGANVLTF.

This clone was recorded a few times. V is TRBV5-1 and J is TRBJ2-1, with a possible D match to TRBD1 (5 bases). Germline V lookup: CDR1 SGHRS, CDR2 YFSETQ. The CDR3 is 12 residues long. Trimming took 0 bases from V and 7 from J, leaving 5 bases between them. The CDR3 sequence: CASSLGQNEQFF. DNA for the CDR3: TGCGCCAGCAGCTTGGGACAGAATGAGCAGTTCTTC.

CDR3: CASSLRHEREAFF. CDR3 DNA sequence: TGTGCCAGCAGTCTGCGACACGAACGAGAAGCTTTCTTT. This rearrangement joins TRBV6-4 to TRBJ1-1; D gene uncertain. V was clipped by 5 bases and J by 8 bases, with 15 bases between them. Germline V gene sequence: CDR1 MRHNA, CDR2 SNTAGT. The CDR3 has 13 amino acids.

The chain joins TRBV9 to TRBJ2-7; unclear D gene. Germline V gene lookup returns CDR1 SGDLS and CDR2 YYNGEE. The CDR3 is made up of 14 amino acids. Trimming left V 0 bases short and J 0 bases short, with 7 bases between. In nucleotides, the CDR3 is TGTGCCAGCAGCGTAGGATCCAGCTCCTACGAGCAGTACTTC. Protein product: CASSVGSSSYEQYF.